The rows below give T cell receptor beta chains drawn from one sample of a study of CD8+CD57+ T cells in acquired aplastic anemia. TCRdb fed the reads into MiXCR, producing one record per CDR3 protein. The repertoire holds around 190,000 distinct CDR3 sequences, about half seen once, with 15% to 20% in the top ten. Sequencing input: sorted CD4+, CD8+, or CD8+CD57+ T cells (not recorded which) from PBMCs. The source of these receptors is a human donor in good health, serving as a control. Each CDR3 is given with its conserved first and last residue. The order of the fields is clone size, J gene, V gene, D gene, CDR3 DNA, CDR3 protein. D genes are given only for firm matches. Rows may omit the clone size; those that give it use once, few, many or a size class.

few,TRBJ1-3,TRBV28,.,TGTGCCAGCAGTTTCGGGGGCTCTGGAAACACCATATATTTT,CASSFGGSGNTIYF
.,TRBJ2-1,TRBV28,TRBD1,TGTGCCAGCCTACGGGACAGGGTGACCAATGAGCAGTTCTTC,CASLRDRVTNEQFF
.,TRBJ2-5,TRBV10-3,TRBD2,TGTGCCTCGCGGACTAGCGGGGGGGGAGAGACCCAGTACTTC,CASRTSGGGETQYF
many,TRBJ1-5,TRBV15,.,TGTGCCACCAGCAGGAGAAAACAGGTCACCCCTCAGCCCCAGCATTTT,CATSRRKQVTPQPQHF
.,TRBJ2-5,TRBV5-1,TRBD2,TGCGCCAGCAGCTTACGACTAGCATCCTTGGGAGAGACCCAGTACTTC,CASSLRLASLGETQYF
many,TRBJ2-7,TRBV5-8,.,TGTGCCAGCAGCCCGTGGCTCGTGGGCCGCCACGAGCAGTACTTC,CASSPWLVGRHEQYF
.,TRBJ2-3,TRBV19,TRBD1,TGTGCCAGTAGTATAAGGACGACAGGGGTTCCAGATACGCAGTATTTT,CASSIRTTGVPDTQYF
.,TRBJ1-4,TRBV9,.,TGTGCCAGCAGCGTAGAAGGGTTGGGGGTAGCTAATGAAAAACTGTTTTTT,CASSVEGLGVANEKLFF
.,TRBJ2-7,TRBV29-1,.,TGCAGCGTTGTTGGTTCCGCGAGCTCCTACGAGCAGTACTTC,CSVVGSASSYEQYF
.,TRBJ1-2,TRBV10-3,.,TGTGCCATCAGTGAGGACAATAACTATGGCTACACCTTC,CAISEDNNYGYTF
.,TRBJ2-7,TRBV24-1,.,TGTGCCGCCTCCTCTGGAGACGAGCAGTACTTC,CAASSGDEQYF
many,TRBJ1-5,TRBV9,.,TGTGCCAGCAGCGTAGGGGGGGGCACCAATCAGCCCCAGCATTTT,CASSVGGGTNQPQHF
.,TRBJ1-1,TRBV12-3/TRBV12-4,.,TGTGCCAGCAGTCTTGAGGGGGGGTGGACTGAAGCTTTCTTT,CASSLEGGWTEAFF
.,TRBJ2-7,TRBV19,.,TGTGCCAGTAGTCGGACACTGACTTACGAGCAGTACTTC,CASSRTLTYEQYF
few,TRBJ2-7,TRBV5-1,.,TGTGCCAGCAGCCTTCGGAGGGCAGTTACTCGTCGGGACTACGAGCAGTACTTC,CASSLRRAVTRRDYEQYF
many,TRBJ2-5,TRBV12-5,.,TGTGCTAGCCTGAAAGAAGAGACCCAGTACTTC,CASLKEETQYF
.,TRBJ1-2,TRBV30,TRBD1,TGTGCCTGGCTTCGGCCTTATAGGGACAGGACAACTAACTATGGCTACACCTTC,CAWLRPYRDRTTNYGYTF
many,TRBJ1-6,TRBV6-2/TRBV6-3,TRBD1,TGTGCCAGCAGTTTCACAGGGGAAGATTCACCCCTCCACTTT,CASSFTGEDSPLHF
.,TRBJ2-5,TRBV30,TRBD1,TGTGCCTGGAGTGTGACAGGGGGCGCCCTTGGAACCCAGTACTTC,CAWSVTGGALGTQYF
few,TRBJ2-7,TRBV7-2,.,TGTGCCAGCAGCTTAAAATCTAGCGAGGACTACGAGCAGTACTTC,CASSLKSSEDYEQYF
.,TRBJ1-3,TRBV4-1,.,TGCGCCAGCAGCCAAATTGGGAAGTCTGGAAACACCATATATTTT,CASSQIGKSGNTIYF
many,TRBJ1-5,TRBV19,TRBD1,TGTGCCAGTAGTCCCCGAAGGGACAGGGGAGACCAGCCCCAGCATTTT,CASSPRRDRGDQPQHF
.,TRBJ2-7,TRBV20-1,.,TGCAGTGCTAGAGATGGGACTCCCCTTCACGAGCAGTACTTC,CSARDGTPLHEQYF
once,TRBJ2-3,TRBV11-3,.,TGTGCCAGCAGCTCGCACTTAGCAGATACGCAGTATTTT,CASSSHLADTQYF
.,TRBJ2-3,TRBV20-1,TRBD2,TGCAGTGCCCCCGGGGGGGTGCGGACAGATACGCAGTATTTT,CSAPGGVRTDTQYF
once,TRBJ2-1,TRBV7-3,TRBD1,TGTGCCAGCAGCTTAGCGATCAGGGGGCTTAGGAATGAGCAGTTCTTC,CASSLAIRGLRNEQFF
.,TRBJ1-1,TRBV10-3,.,TGTGCCATCAGTGGTACGACAGAGTTGAACACTGAAGCTTTCTTT,CAISGTTELNTEAFF
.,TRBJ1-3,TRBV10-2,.,TGCGCCAGCGTTCAGGGTAGCTCTGGAAACACCATATATTTT,CASVQGSSGNTIYF
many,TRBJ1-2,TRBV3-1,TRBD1,TGTGCCAGCAGCCATTCAGCCACGGGACAGGGAGGCGGCTACACCTTC,CASSHSATGQGGGYTF
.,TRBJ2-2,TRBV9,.,TGTGCCAGCAGCGTAGGGAACACCGGGGAGCTGTCTTTT,CASSVGNTGELSF
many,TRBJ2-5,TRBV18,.,TGTGCCAGCTCACCCCTGGGACAAAGCCAAGAGACCCAGTACTTC,CASSPLGQSQETQYF
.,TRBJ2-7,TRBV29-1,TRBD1,TGCAGCGTCATACCGGGACAGGGCCACGAGCAGTACTTC,CSVIPGQGHEQYF
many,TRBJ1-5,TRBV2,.,TGTGCCAGCAGTGATCGAGGGCTAGGTTGGAGTAATCAGCCCCAGCATTTT,CASSDRGLGWSNQPQHF
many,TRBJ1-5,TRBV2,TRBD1,TGTGCCAGCAGTGAAGCGGTCGTAGGGGGCCGCCAGCCCCAGCATTTT,CASSEAVVGGRQPQHF
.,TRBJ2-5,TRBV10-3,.,TGTGCCATCAGTGAAACACGCGACAACGATCCGGTTTCGGAGACCCAGTACTTC,CAISETRDNDPVSETQYF
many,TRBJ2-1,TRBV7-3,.,TGTGCCAGCAGCTTCCCTAGCGTGGCGGATGAGCAGTTCTTC,CASSFPSVADEQFF
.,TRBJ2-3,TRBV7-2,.,TGTGCCAGCAGCCCCTCGTGGGTCAGAAATGAGCAGTATTTT,CASSPSWVRNEQYF
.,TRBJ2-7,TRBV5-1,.,TGCGCCAGCAGCTTAGCAGGGGCAGGGCTGGGCGAGCAGTACTTC,CASSLAGAGLGEQYF
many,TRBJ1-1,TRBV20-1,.,TGCAGTGCTAGAGTGGGGGGGAACACTGAAGCTTTCTTT,CSARVGGNTEAFF
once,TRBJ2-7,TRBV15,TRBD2,TGTGCCACCAGCAGACGACTAGCGGGGGACTCCTACGAGCAGTACTTC,CATSRRLAGDSYEQYF
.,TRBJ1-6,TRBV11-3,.,TGTGCCAGCAGCTTACTCCCGAATTCACCCCTCCACTTT,CASSLLPNSPLHF
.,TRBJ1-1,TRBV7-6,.,TGTGCCAGCAGCAAACAGGGCCTGAACACTGAAGCTTTCTTT,CASSKQGLNTEAFF
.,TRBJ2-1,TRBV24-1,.,TGTGCCACCAGCTGTCCGGGACAATCCTGTATATCGTCCGCGAACAATGAGCAGTTCTTC,CATSCPGQSCISSANNEQFF
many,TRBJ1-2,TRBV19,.,TGTGCCAGCCGCTCCGGGACAACAAAAAGGATCTATGGCTACACCTTC,CASRSGTTKRIYGYTF
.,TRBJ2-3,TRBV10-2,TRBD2,TGCGCCAGCACTGGACTAGCGGGAGGGGCAGATACGCAGTATTTT,CASTGLAGGADTQYF
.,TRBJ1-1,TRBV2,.,TGTGCCAGCCTGGGGGAGCGGTTTCTCACTGAAGCTTTCTTT,CASLGERFLTEAFF
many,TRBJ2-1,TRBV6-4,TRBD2,TGTGCCAGCTCGAGCGGGGGGGCCACCCAGCAGTTCTTC,CASSSGGATQQFF
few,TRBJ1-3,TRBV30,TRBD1,TGTGCCTGGAGTTCTTACAGGGGAAATGGAAACACCATATATTTT,CAWSSYRGNGNTIYF
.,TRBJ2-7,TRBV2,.,TGTGCCAGCGGGGCCAGGGGTTCCTACGAGCAGTACTTC,CASGARGSYEQYF
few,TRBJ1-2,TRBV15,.,TGTGCCACCTCCTCAGGCTTCGGTGGCTACACCTTC,CATSSGFGGYTF
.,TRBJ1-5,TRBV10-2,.,TGCGCCAGCACCAAGGCGGGGGGCGGACAGCCCCAGCATTTT,CASTKAGGGQPQHF
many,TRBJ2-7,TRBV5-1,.,TGCGCCAGCAGCTTGGTCCGACAGTCCCTCTACGAGCAGTACTTC,CASSLVRQSLYEQYF
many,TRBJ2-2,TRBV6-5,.,TGTGCCAGCACCCGACATGGGAACACCGGGGAGCTGTTTTTT,CASTRHGNTGELFF
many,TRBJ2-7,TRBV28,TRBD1,TGTGCCAGCCTCCGACAGGGTATCTACGAGCAGTACTTC,CASLRQGIYEQYF
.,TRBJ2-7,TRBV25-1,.,TGTGCCAGCAGACACGGGCAGGGCGGCGAGCAGTACTTC,CASRHGQGGEQYF